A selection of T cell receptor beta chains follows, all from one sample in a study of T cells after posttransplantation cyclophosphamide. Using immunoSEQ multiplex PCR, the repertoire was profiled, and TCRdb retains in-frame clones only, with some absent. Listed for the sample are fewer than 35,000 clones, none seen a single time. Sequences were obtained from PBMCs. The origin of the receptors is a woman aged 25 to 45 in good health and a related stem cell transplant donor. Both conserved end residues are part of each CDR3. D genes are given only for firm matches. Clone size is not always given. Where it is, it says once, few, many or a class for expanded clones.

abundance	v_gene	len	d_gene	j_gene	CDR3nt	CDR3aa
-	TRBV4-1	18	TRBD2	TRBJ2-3	TGCGCCAGCAGCCACACCCGACTAGCGGGGGCCTCCACAGATACGCAGTATTTT	CASSHTRLAGASTDTQYF
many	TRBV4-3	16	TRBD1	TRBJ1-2	TGCGCCAGCAGCTACTCCGGGACAGGCGAGAACTATGGCTACACCTTC	CASSYSGTGENYGYTF
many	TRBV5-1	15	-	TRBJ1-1	TGCGCCAGCAGCTTGGAGGACAGTTCAAACACTGAAGCTTTCTTT	CASSLEDSSNTEAFF
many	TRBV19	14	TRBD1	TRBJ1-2	TGTGCCAGTAGCCTGACAGGGGTAAAAGATGGCTACACCTTC	CASSLTGVKDGYTF
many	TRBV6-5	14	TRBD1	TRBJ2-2	TGTGCCAGCTGGGGGACAGGGGTCACCGGGGAGCTGTTTTTT	CASWGTGVTGELFF
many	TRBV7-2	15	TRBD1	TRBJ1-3	TGTGCCAGCAGCTTAGCCAGGGGGCTTGGAAACACCATATATTTT	CASSLARGLGNTIYF
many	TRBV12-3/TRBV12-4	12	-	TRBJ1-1	TGTGCCAGCAGCCTCCCTGGGGGGGAAGCTTTCTTT	CASSLPGGEAFF
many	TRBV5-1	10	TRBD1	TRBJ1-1	TGCGCCAGGACAGGGGGAGGAGCTTTCTTT	CARTGGGAFF
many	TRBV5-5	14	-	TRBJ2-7	TGTGCCAGCAGAGGGGAACCGGGTCTCTACGAGCAGTACTTC	CASRGEPGLYEQYF
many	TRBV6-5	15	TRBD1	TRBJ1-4	TGTGCCAGCAAGGTCGGGACAGCAACTAATGAAAAACTGTTTTTT	CASKVGTATNEKLFF
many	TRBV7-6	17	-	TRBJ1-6	TGTGCCAGCAGGCCATTCGACCGCACAGGGTTGAATTCACCCCTCCACTTT	CASRPFDRTGLNSPLHF
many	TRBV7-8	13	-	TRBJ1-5	TGTGCCAGCAGCTTTCAGGCCGATCAGCCCCAGCATTTT	CASSFQADQPQHF
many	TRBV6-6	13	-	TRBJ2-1	TGTGCCAGTGCACCGGGACTTTACAATGAGCAGTTCTTC	CASAPGLYNEQFF
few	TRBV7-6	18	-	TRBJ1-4	TGTGCCAGCAGCTTCAAGGGTAGAGTCGGTGGAACTAATGAAAAACTGTTTTTT	CASSFKGRVGGTNEKLFF
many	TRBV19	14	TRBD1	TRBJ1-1	TGTGCCAGTAGTACCCAGTACAGGGGCACTGAAGCTTTCTTT	CASSTQYRGTEAFF
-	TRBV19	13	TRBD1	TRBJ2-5	TGTGCCAGTAGTATCGACAGGGTTGAGACCCAGTACTTC	CASSIDRVETQYF
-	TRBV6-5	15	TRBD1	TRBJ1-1	TGTGCCAGCAGCCCCCCGGGCAGGGGGTCGACTGAAGCTTTCTTT	CASSPPGRGSTEAFF
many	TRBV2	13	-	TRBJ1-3	TGTGCCAGCAGGGACAGTGGGGGAAACACCATATATTTT	CASRDSGGNTIYF
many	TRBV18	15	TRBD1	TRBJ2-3	TGTGCCAGCTCACCCACAGGGGGACAACAAGATACGCAGTATTTT	CASSPTGGQQDTQYF
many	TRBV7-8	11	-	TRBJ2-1	TGTGCCACCCAGGGTTACAATGAGCAGTTCTTC	CATQGYNEQFF
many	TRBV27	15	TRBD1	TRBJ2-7	TGTGCCAGCAGTTTGGGGGCACAGGGGACGAGTGAGCAGTACTTC	CASSLGAQGTSEQYF
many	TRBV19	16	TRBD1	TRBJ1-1	TGTGCCAGTGAAGGGGGCCTGCCGAACCTAAACACTGAAGCTTTCTTT	CASEGGLPNLNTEAFF
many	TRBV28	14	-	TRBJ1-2	TGTGCCAGCAGCCCTCCGGCTGGCGGGCATGGCTACACCTTC	CASSPPAGGHGYTF
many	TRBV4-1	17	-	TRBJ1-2	TGCGCCAGCAGCCAAGATCTATATGAGGGTAACAACTATGGCTACACCTTC	CASSQDLYEGNNYGYTF
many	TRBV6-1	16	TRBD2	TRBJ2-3	TGTGCCAGCAGTGAAGTCGGGGAGGGCGCGAGGGATACGCAGTATTTT	CASSEVGEGARDTQYF
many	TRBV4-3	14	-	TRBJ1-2	TGCGCCAGCAGCCAAGGAGCGGATAACTATGGCTACACCTTC	CASSQGADNYGYTF
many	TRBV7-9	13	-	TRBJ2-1	TGTGCCAGCAGCTTAACAGTCTACAATGAGCAGTTCTTC	CASSLTVYNEQFF
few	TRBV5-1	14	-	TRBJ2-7	TGCGCCAGCAGCTTGCCGGCAGACACTTACGAGCAGTACTTC	CASSLPADTYEQYF
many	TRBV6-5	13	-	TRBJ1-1	TGTGCCAGCAGTTGGACTAGGGACACTGAAGCTTTCTTT	CASSWTRDTEAFF
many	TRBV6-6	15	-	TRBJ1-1	TGTGCCAGCAGTGATGTGGGGGGGCGAATCACTGAAGCTTTCTTT	CASSDVGGRITEAFF
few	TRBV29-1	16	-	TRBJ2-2	TGCAGCGTTAATGCACCCGGGCAGGGGTACACCGGGGAGCTGTTTTTT	CSVNAPGQGYTGELFF
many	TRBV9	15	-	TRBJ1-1	TGTGCCAGCAGCGTAGATCACAGGGCGGACACTGAAGCTTTCTTT	CASSVDHRADTEAFF
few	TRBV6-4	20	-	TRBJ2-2	TGTGCCAGCAGTGAGTTCTGGGCAGGGGACCTCTGGGGGAACACCGGGGAGCTGTTTTTT	CASSEFWAGDLWGNTGELFF
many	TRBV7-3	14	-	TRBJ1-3	TGTGCCAGCAGCAGGGGAAAATCTGGAAACACCATATATTTT	CASSRGKSGNTIYF
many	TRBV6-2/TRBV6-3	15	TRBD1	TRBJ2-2	TGTGCCAGCAGGCCGGGACAGGGATTGACCGGGGAGCTGTTTTTT	CASRPGQGLTGELFF
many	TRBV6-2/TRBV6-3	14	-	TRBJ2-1	TGTGCCAGCAGTTCCTCGGGGCCGTATAATGAGCAGTTCTTC	CASSSSGPYNEQFF
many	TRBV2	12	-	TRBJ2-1	TGTGCCAGCAGCGGGCAGGGAGGCGAGCAGTTCTTC	CASSGQGGEQFF
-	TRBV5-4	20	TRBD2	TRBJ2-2	TGTGCCAGCAGCTTGGGATTAGCGGGGGGACTAACTACGAACACCGGGGAGCTGTTTTTT	CASSLGLAGGLTTNTGELFF
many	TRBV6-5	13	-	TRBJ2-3	TGTGCCAGCAGTTACTCAAGGGTAGATACGCAGTATTTT	CASSYSRVDTQYF
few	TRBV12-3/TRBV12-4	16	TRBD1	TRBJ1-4	TGTGCCAGCAGTCCTTCACAGGGGGCGGGTAATGAAAAACTGTTTTTT	CASSPSQGAGNEKLFF
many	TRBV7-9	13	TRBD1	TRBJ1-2	TGTGCCAGCAGCTGGGGACAGGGCTATGGCTACACCTTC	CASSWGQGYGYTF
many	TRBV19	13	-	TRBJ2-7	TGTGCCAGTAGTATATCGGTCGCCTACGAGCAGTACTTC	CASSISVAYEQYF
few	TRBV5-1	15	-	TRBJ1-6	TGCGCCAGCAGCTTGGACCAGGCAGATAATTCACCCCTCCACTTT	CASSLDQADNSPLHF
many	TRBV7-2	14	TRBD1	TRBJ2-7	TGTGCCAGCAGCACCGGGACAGGGCACTACGAGCAGTACTTC	CASSTGTGHYEQYF
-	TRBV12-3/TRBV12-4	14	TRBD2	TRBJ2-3	TGTGCCAGCAGTTTTTCGGGGGGGGCAGATACGCAGTATTTT	CASSFSGGADTQYF
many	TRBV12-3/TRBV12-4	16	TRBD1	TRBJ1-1	TGTGCCAGCAGACGAGGACAGGGTCGGTATGGCACTGAAGCTTTCTTT	CASRRGQGRYGTEAFF
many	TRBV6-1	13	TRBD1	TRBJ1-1	TGTGCCAGCTCCCAGGGGGTGAACACTGAAGCTTTCTTT	CASSQGVNTEAFF
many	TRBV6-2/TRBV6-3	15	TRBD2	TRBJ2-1	TGTGCCAGCAGTCCGACTAGCGGGGGGGCCTATGAGCAGTTCTTC	CASSPTSGGAYEQFF
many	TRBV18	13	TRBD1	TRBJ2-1	TGTGCCAGCTCACCCGATCAAAACAGGGGGGTTTTCTTC	CASSPDQNRGVFF
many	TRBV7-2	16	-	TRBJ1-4	TGTGCCAGCAGCCGCCGTCAGGGACTCGGTAATGAAAAACTGTTTTTT	CASSRRQGLGNEKLFF
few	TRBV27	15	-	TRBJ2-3	TGTGCCAGCAGTTTCGGGACACCGAGCACAGATACGCAGTATTTT	CASSFGTPSTDTQYF
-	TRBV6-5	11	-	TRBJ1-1	TGTGCCAGTAGCAGATACACTGAAGCTTTCTTT	CASSRYTEAFF
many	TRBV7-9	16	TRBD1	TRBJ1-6	TGTGCCAGCAGGTATCAACAGGGGGCGCACCTTTCACCCCTCCACTTT	CASRYQQGAHLSPLHF
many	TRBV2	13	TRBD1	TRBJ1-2	TGTGCCAGCAGTCACGACAGGGAAAGCGGCTACACCTTC	CASSHDRESGYTF
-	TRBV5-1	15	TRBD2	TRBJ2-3	TGCGCCAGCAGCACGACTAGCGGGGGTGCAGATACGCAGTATTTT	CASSTTSGGADTQYF
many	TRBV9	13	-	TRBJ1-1	TGTGCCAGCAGCGTAGATTGGGGCGCTGAAGCTTTCTTT	CASSVDWGAEAFF
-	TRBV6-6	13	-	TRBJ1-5	TGTGCCAGCACCCCCGGGGGGAATCAGCCCCAGCATTTT	CASTPGGNQPQHF
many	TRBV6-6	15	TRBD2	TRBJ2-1	TGTGCCAGCACTTCCTCGCGGGGGGTCGGCAATGAGCAGTTCTTC	CASTSSRGVGNEQFF
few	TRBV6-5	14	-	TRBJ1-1	TGTGCCAGCAGTTCGATTAGCATGAACACTGAAGCTTTCTTT	CASSSISMNTEAFF